This TCR beta chain was identified in a study of OX40 agonist ivuxolimab in advanced cancers. Study-wide context: Patients in dose escalation had liver, melanoma, kidney or head and neck cancers.

Some clones are missing from TCRdb's copy, which holds only in-frame ones; the method was immunoSEQ multiplex PCR. The data hold around 13,000 clones, with around four fifths observed a single time. Study-wide points: More expanded clones were seen, on average, in CD8+ T cells than in CD4+.

CDR1 is SGHAT and CDR2 is FQNNGV in the germline V gene. Trimming took 1 base from V and 5 from J, leaving 12 bases between them. The CDR3 covers 14 residues. A note on this clone: Its antigen is currently unknown.

The TCR originated in an adult with an advanced solid tumor such as melanoma, head and neck, liver or kidney cancer. The chain has TRBV11-2 and TRBJ2-7, with a tentative D call TRBD2 (5 bases). The input for sequencing was CD4+ or CD8+ T cells sorted from blood, taken in a trial of the OX40 agonist ivuxolimab. The chain's CDR3 is CASSLGGNFHEQYF. The CDR3, as DNA: TGTGCCAGCAGCTTAGGAGGGAATTTCCACGAGCAGTACTTC.